This T cell receptor beta chain was obtained from a study of blood T cell repertoires in COVID-19. Looking at the study overall: The samples span acute and convalescent COVID-19 from the United States, Italy and Spain. Nucleic acid was either cDNA or gDNA, and it came from T cells, B-cell-depleted T cells, or PBMCs.

Trimming removed 5 bases at V and 4 bases at J, with 9 bases between. This CDR3 region has 13 residues. In germline, CDR1 is SGHVT, CDR2 SQSDAQ. Original analysis: Estimates of nucleated cell counts were drawn from the amplification of reference gene primers. Sequenced by immunoSEQ multiplex PCR; TCRdb stores in-frame clones only, minus some. D and trimming come from the DNA, and the V and J calls and clone size come from that table. The top ten hold about 4% of the sample, which has 340,000 or so clones, around 86% seen once. The receptor comes from a woman aged 35 to 49 with acute COVID-19. The chain links TRBV7-4 to TRBJ1-5, with a possible D match to TRBD1 (5 bases). Sequenced material: PBMCs or T cells enriched from blood (not recorded which). The DNA for the CDR3 is TGTGCCAGCAGCAAGACAGATAATCAGCCCCAGCATTTT. It is translated as CASSKTDNQPQHF.